What follows describes a single TCR beta chain. The CDR3 extends over 15 amino acids. Germline values: CDR1 SGHDT, CDR2 YYEEEE. Trimming cost V 1 base and J 6 bases; bases outside gene matches: 4. These data belong to a study of cytomegalovirus exposure and HLA in healthy donors. The method was immunoSEQ multiplex PCR; TCRdb's version includes in-frame clones alone and lacks a portion of them. The data hold about 240,000 clones, with approximately 84% observed a single time. The sample was PBMCs. The J gene is TRBJ2-2, the V gene TRBV5-6; 9 bases fit TRBD2. The receptor was isolated from a woman aged 30 to 39 in good health and CMV-seropositive. This CDR3 reads CASSLPIAGAGELFF. The CDR3 DNA reads as TGTGCCAGCAGCTTGCCAATAGCGGGAGCCGGGGAGCTGTTTTTT.